This T cell receptor (beta chain) was sequenced for a study of cytomegalovirus exposure and HLA in healthy donors. Germline V gives CDR1 SGHRS, CDR2 YFSETQ. Trimming removed 5 bases at V and 0 bases at J, with 9 bases between. The CDR3 spans 14 residues. Researchers ran the PCR with 60 Vbeta and 13 Jbeta primers. Sequenced by immunoSEQ multiplex PCR; TCRdb stores in-frame clones only, minus some. The sample holds fewer than 200,000 clones; 65% to 70% are singletons and the top ten take 4.5%. The chain links TRBV5-1 to TRBJ1-3; maybe TRBD1 (5 bases). Sequencing input: PBMCs. The source is a woman aged 18 to 35 in good health and CMV-seropositive. For the CDR3, the DNA is TGCGCCAGCAGGCGGGACGGCTCTGGAAACACCATATATTTT. Its protein is CASRRDGSGNTIYF.